The 16 T cell receptor beta chains in this list originate from one sample, sequenced in a study of shared clonotypes between healthy human individuals. Sequencing was performed with immunoSEQ multiplex PCR; in TCRdb, only in-frame clones are kept and a portion is missing. In the table there are 800,000 to 1,200,000 clones, about four fifths of which are singletons. The sample consisted of memory CD4+ T cells from PBMCs. Documented subset: CD45RA-negative fraction. The receptors shown here come from a man between 18 and 35 years old in good health. Some clones in this sample may be carry-over from other donors' samples.

The rearrangement links TRBV25-1 to TRBJ1-2, with no clear D. The CDR3 contains 14 residues. V was clipped by 1 base and J by 1 base, with 7 bases between them. Germline CDR1 and CDR2: MGHDK and SYGVNS. CDR3 residues: CASSEWGNNYGYTF. The CDR3 DNA is TGTGCCAGCAGTGAATGGGGAAATAACTATGGCTACACCTTC.

This clone was detected only once. This chain uses TRBV19 with TRBJ1-2, with D unresolved. CDR3 size: 13 residues. Trimming shortened V by 9 bases and J by 0 bases, and 11 bases separated the two germline ends. CDR1 is LNHDA and CDR2 is SQIVND in the germline V gene (reference sequence). This chain's CDR3 is CASGKGPNYGYTF. The CDR3 nucleotides read TGTGCCAGCGGGAAAGGGCCTAACTATGGCTACACCTTC.

V and J are TRBV27 and TRBJ2-7; D might be TRBD1 or TRBD2, each matching 5 bases. V lost 2 bases, J lost 6 bases, and 17 bases lay in between. Germline loops: CDR1 MNHEY, CDR2 SMNVEV (reference sequence). This CDR3 contains 15 residues. CDR3 DNA: TGTGCCAGCAGTTTACGCCGGGACCCATCTACCGAGCAGTACTTC. This codes for CASSLRRDPSTEQYF.

This clone has only a few counts. The chain uses TRBV11-2 and TRBJ1-4; no clear D. Germline-derived CDR1 and CDR2 are SGHAT and FQNNGV. Trimming took 7 bases from V and 5 from J, leaving 17 bases between them. The CDR3 has 15 residues. The CDR3 loop reads CASTKTPVANEKLFF. CDR3 sequence (DNA): TGTGCCAGCACCAAGACCCCCGTAGCCAATGAAAAACTGTTTTTT.

This rearrangement joins TRBV12-5 to TRBJ1-1, with D unclear. There are 13 residues in the CDR3. Between the trimmed V and J ends, which lost 1 base and 1 base, there was a span of 4 bases. Germline CDR1 is LGHNT and CDR2 is FRNRAP. The CDR3 reads CASGLAENTEAFF. The DNA for the CDR3 is TGTGCTAGTGGTTTGGCCGAGAACACTGAAGCTTTCTTT.

As concerns this clone: The same CDR3 can be traced to other DNA sequences in this sample. The V gene is TRBV6-5, the J gene TRBJ2-6; D is uncertain. The germline CDR1 and CDR2 sequences are MNHEY and SVGAGI. V was shortened by 3 bases and J by 1 base, with 10 bases between the two germline ends. This CDR3 has 16 residues. This CDR3 is CASSYSYSSGANVLTF. CDR3 bases: TGTGCCAGCAGTTATTCGTATAGTTCTGGGGCCAACGTCCTGACTTTC.

V is TRBV7-3 and J is TRBJ2-5; perhaps TRBD2 as D (6 bases). V lost 5 bases to trimming and J lost 5 bases, with 12 bases between them. Looked up from germline, CDR1 is SGHTA and CDR2 is FQGTGA. The CDR3 contains 13 residues. CDR3 sequence reads: CASSASGEETQYF. The CDR3 DNA reads as TGTGCCAGCAGCGCCTCGGGAGAGGAGACCCAGTACTTC.

This clone occurred a few times. The rearrangement joins TRBV27 to TRBJ1-1; possibly TRBD1 for D (5 bases). V lost 7 bases, J lost 1 base, and 16 bases lay in between. CDR1 and CDR2 from the germline V gene are MNHEY and SMNVEV (reference sequence). The CDR3 has 15 residues. The CDR3 protein is CASTKLTDRNTEAFF. The CDR3 nucleotides are TGTGCCAGCACAAAACTGACCGACAGGAACACTGAAGCTTTCTTT.

This clone showed up just a few times. The gene calls are TRBV4-1 and TRBJ2-3, with D possibly matching TRBD2 (6 bases). V lost 4 bases and J lost 0, with 14 bases in between. CDR3 length: 16 residues. Germline V lookup: CDR1 MGHRA, CDR2 YSYEKL. CDR3 amino acids: CASSPAVAASTDTQYF. DNA of the CDR3: TGCGCCAGCAGCCCCGCGGTAGCGGCTAGCACAGATACGCAGTATTTT.

CDR3 residues: CASLRGDEQFF. The CDR3, as DNA: TGTGCCAGCCTACGGGGGGATGAGCAGTTCTTC. The chain combines TRBV6-5 with TRBJ2-1; 7 bases map to TRBD2. The germline CDR1 and CDR2 sequences are MNHEY and SVGAGI. V gave up 8 bases and J gave up 8 bases; unmatched junction bases: 3. The CDR3 contains 11 residues.

V and J are TRBV6-6 and TRBJ1-1; D is uncertain. The CDR3 length is 14 residues. Trimming took off 6 bases at V and 0 bases at J, with 11 bases between the two ends. Germline CDR1 MNHNY, CDR2 SVGAGI (reference sequence). For the CDR3, the DNA is TGTGCCAGCAGCCTCGGCGGATTGAACACTGAAGCTTTCTTT. It translates to CASSLGGLNTEAFF.

In its sample, this clone was seen many times. V gene TRBV6-5 combines with J gene TRBJ2-7, with D perhaps TRBD2 (6 bases). CDR1 is MNHEY, CDR2 SVGAGI, per germline. V lost 1 base to trimming and J lost 3 bases, with 10 bases between them. The CDR3 has 14 amino acids. The CDR3 DNA reads as TGTGCCAGCAGTTACTGGGGGGTCAGCTACGAGCAGTACTTC. Protein product: CASSYWGVSYEQYF.

V and J are TRBV11-2 and TRBJ2-7; 8 nucleotides match TRBD1. The CDR3 is 13 residues long. Trimming cost V 5 bases and J 6 bases; bases outside gene matches: 6. Per the germline V gene, CDR1 is SGHAT and CDR2 is FQNNGV. Written as DNA, the CDR3 is TGTGCCAGCAGCCGGACAGGGATTGGCGAGCAGTACTTC. This translates into CASSRTGIGEQYF.

The chain has TRBV15 and TRBJ1-4, with a possible D match to TRBD1 (5 bases). Germline V gene data show CDR1 as LNHNV and CDR2 as YYDKDF (reference sequence). The CDR3 length is 15 residues. Trimming removed 6 bases from V and 8 bases from J, with 19 bases in between. DNA for the CDR3: TGTGCCACCAGTACGGGGACCCTGAGAGGAGAAAAACTGTTTTTT. Encoded protein: CATSTGTLRGEKLFF.

J is TRBJ2-1 and V is TRBV7-2; D uncertain. V was shortened by 5 bases and J by 0 bases, with 11 bases between the two germline ends. The CDR3 consists of 15 residues. Germline assignment: CDR1 SGHTA and CDR2 FQGNSA. The CDR3 region is CASSGSLNSYNEQFF. The CDR3 DNA is TGTGCCAGCAGCGGGTCGCTTAACTCCTACAATGAGCAGTTCTTC.

The J gene is TRBJ2-7, the V gene TRBV28; 8 bases are shared with TRBD2. The trim removed 6 bases at V and 3 bases at J, leaving 13 bases unmatched. Germline CDR1 and CDR2: MDHEN and SYDVKM. The CDR3 totals 16 residues. CDR3 amino acids: CASSSPGGERFYEQYF. CDR3 in DNA: TGTGCCAGCAGCTCCCCGGGAGGGGAGCGCTTCTACGAGCAGTACTTC. The full variable domain, with the rest looked up from reference TRBV28 and TRBJ2-7, is DVKVTQSSRYLVKRTGEKVFLECVQDMDHENMFWYRQDPGLGLRLIYFSYDVKMKEKGDIPEGYSVSREKKERFSLILESASTNQTSMYLCASSSPGGERFYEQYFGPGTRLTVT.